A selection of T cell receptor beta chains follows, all from one sample in a study of molecular identifiers for immune sequencing clone quantification. TCRdb used MiXCR to reprocess the PCR reads, holding one entry per CDR3 protein. This table holds about half a million distinct CDR3 sequences, around 23% found once. The source material was naive CD8+ T cells from blood, with Jurkat cell RNA spiked in. All receptors come from a human donor in good health. Some libraries in this study had Jurkat cell RNA spiked in. The CDR3 runs from the conserved cysteine through the conserved F or W. D genes are given only for firm matches. Where a row states a size, it is once, few, many or the class of an expanded clone; other rows omit it.

D: NA
V: TRBV19
J: TRBJ2-2
size: few
length: 12
CDR3: CASSWESGELFF
DNA: TGTGCCAGTAGTTGGGAGTCCGGGGAGCTGTTTTTT

D: NA
V: TRBV21-1
J: TRBJ1-4
size: NA
length: 20
CDR3: CASSKVKLRGFPTTNEKLFF
DNA: TGTGCCAGCAGCAAAGTAAAACTTCGGGGTTTCCCCACCACTAATGAAAAACTGTTTTTT

D: TRBD2
V: TRBV9
J: TRBJ2-7
size: few
length: 14
CDR3: CASSPWAGAYEQYF
DNA: TGTGCCAGCAGCCCGTGGGCGGGAGCCTACGAGCAGTACTTC

D: NA
V: TRBV7-9
J: TRBJ1-5
size: few
length: 16
CDR3: CASSLWSGTRNQPQHF
DNA: TGTGCCAGCAGCTTATGGTCGGGGACGCGGAATCAGCCCCAGCATTTT

D: TRBD1
V: TRBV7-2
J: TRBJ2-6
size: many
length: 19
CDR3: CASSLRDRGRFDGANVLTF
DNA: TGTGCCAGCAGCCTCCGGGACAGGGGGCGTTTTGACGGGGCCAACGTCCTGACTTTC

D: TRBD1
V: TRBV6-1
J: TRBJ2-1
size: NA
length: 13
CDR3: CANRDRLNGEQFF
DNA: TGTGCCAACCGGGACAGGCTGAACGGAGAGCAGTTCTTC

D: NA
V: TRBV7-9
J: TRBJ2-4
size: many
length: 15
CDR3: CASSSSLWTVNIQYF
DNA: TGTGCCAGCAGCTCTTCCTTGTGGACAGTGAACATTCAGTACTTC

D: NA
V: TRBV6-6
J: TRBJ1-3
size: many
length: 18
CDR3: CASSSGDIGFGSGNTIYF
DNA: TGTGCCAGCAGTAGTGGGGACATAGGATTTGGCTCTGGAAACACCATATATTTT

D: NA
V: TRBV29-1
J: TRBJ2-3
size: many
length: 13
CDR3: CSVEKGVTDTQYF
DNA: TGCAGCGTTGAGAAGGGTGTGACAGATACGCAGTATTTT

D: TRBD2
V: TRBV7-2
J: TRBJ2-7
size: many
length: 13
CDR3: CASSLTSVYEQYF
DNA: TGTGCCAGCAGCTTGACTAGCGTCTACGAGCAGTACTTC

D: NA
V: TRBV20-1
J: TRBJ2-7
size: many
length: 12
CDR3: CRIPIGDYEQYF
DNA: TGCAGGATTCCCATCGGAGACTACGAGCAGTACTTC

D: NA
V: TRBV19
J: TRBJ2-7
size: few
length: 15
CDR3: CASSPTTRGASEQYF
DNA: TGTGCCAGTAGCCCCACGACCAGGGGGGCATCCGAGCAGTACTTC

D: NA
V: TRBV20-1
J: TRBJ1-1
size: many
length: 16
CDR3: CSARQPDSHENTEAFF
DNA: TGCAGTGCTAGACAACCGGACAGCCATGAGAACACTGAAGCTTTCTTT

D: NA
V: TRBV20-1
J: TRBJ2-7
size: many
length: 13
CDR3: CRARDSRRDEQYF
DNA: TGCAGGGCCCGGGACTCCCGGAGGGACGAGCAGTACTTC

D: NA
V: TRBV23-1
J: TRBJ1-1
size: NA
length: 15
CDR3: CASSHPSQSNTEAFF
DNA: TGCGCCAGCAGTCATCCAAGTCAATCGAACACTGAAGCTTTCTTT

D: NA
V: TRBV28
J: TRBJ2-7
size: NA
length: 13
CDR3: CASSPPVAYEQYF
DNA: TGTGCCAGCAGTCCCCCTGTCGCCTACGAGCAGTACTTC

D: NA
V: TRBV7-6
J: TRBJ1-3
size: many
length: 12
CDR3: CASSPQGNTIYF
DNA: TGTGCCAGCAGCCCTCAGGGAAACACCATATATTTT

D: NA
V: TRBV5-6
J: TRBJ2-7
size: few
length: 15
CDR3: CASNSDRSELYEQYF
DNA: TGTGCCAGCAACTCTGACAGGTCCGAGCTCTACGAGCAGTACTTC

D: TRBD1
V: TRBV6-5
J: TRBJ2-3
size: few
length: 19
CDR3: CASSSAYIRDRGDTDTQYF
DNA: TGTGCCAGCAGTTCTGCCTATATCCGGGACAGGGGAGACACAGATACGCAGTATTTT

D: NA
V: TRBV19
J: TRBJ2-1
size: few
length: 11
CDR3: CASSKEDEQFF
DNA: TGTGCCAGTAGTAAAGAGGATGAGCAGTTCTTC

D: NA
V: TRBV29-1
J: TRBJ2-2
size: few
length: 12
CDR3: CSGGTATGELFF
DNA: TGCAGCGGGGGGACGGCCACCGGGGAGCTGTTTTTT

D: NA
V: TRBV9
J: TRBJ1-1
size: many
length: 14
CDR3: CASSAETGNTEAFF
DNA: TGTGCCAGCAGCGCAGAGACAGGGAACACTGAAGCTTTCTTT

D: TRBD1
V: TRBV30
J: TRBJ2-7
size: few
length: 17
CDR3: CAWSPTKGQGAVYEQYF
DNA: TGTGCCTGGAGTCCCACAAAGGGACAGGGGGCAGTTTACGAGCAGTACTTC

D: NA
V: TRBV9
J: TRBJ2-2
size: NA
length: 14
CDR3: CASSVAGNTGELFF
DNA: TGTGCCAGCAGCGTAGCGGGGAACACCGGGGAGCTGTTTTTT

D: NA
V: TRBV4-1
J: TRBJ1-5
size: few
length: 15
CDR3: CASSQEGGLYQPQHF
DNA: TGCGCCAGCAGCCAAGAAGGCGGCCTGTATCAGCCCCAGCATTTT

D: NA
V: TRBV30
J: TRBJ2-7
size: NA
length: 13
CDR3: CAYDSGNSYEQYF
DNA: TGTGCCTACGACTCGGGGAACTCCTACGAGCAGTACTTC

D: TRBD2
V: TRBV14
J: TRBJ2-1
size: NA
length: 16
CDR3: CASRASGGEPDNEQFF
DNA: TGTGCCAGCAGGGCTAGCGGGGGTGAACCTGACAATGAGCAGTTCTTC

D: NA
V: TRBV7-6
J: TRBJ2-7
size: many
length: 13
CDR3: CASSAGLTYEQYF
DNA: TGTGCCAGCAGCGCGGGACTGACCTACGAGCAGTACTTC

D: TRBD2
V: TRBV13
J: TRBJ2-3
size: NA
length: 15
CDR3: CASSPGLAETDTQYF
DNA: TGTGCCAGCAGCCCAGGACTAGCGGAAACAGATACGCAGTATTTT

D: TRBD1
V: TRBV4-1
J: TRBJ2-4
size: NA
length: 15
CDR3: CASRGQGSAKYIQYF
DNA: TGCGCCAGCAGGGGACAGGGATCAGCCAAATACATTCAGTACTTC

D: NA
V: TRBV24-1
J: TRBJ2-3
size: NA
length: 16
CDR3: CATSDNDREVPDTQYF
DNA: TGTGCCACCAGTGATAACGACAGGGAGGTCCCAGATACGCAGTATTTT

D: NA
V: TRBV15
J: TRBJ1-1
size: few
length: 13
CDR3: CATIGWGNTEAFF
DNA: TGTGCCACCATAGGTTGGGGAAACACTGAAGCTTTCTTT

D: NA
V: TRBV6-5
J: TRBJ2-7
size: many
length: 16
CDR3: CASSYWFTSSPREQYF
DNA: TGTGCCAGCAGTTACTGGTTTACCTCATCTCCTAGGGAGCAGTACTTC

D: NA
V: TRBV10-3
J: TRBJ2-3
size: few
length: 14
CDR3: CAISDLEHTDTQYF
DNA: TGTGCCATCAGTGATTTGGAGCACACAGATACGCAGTATTTT

D: TRBD2
V: TRBV20-1
J: TRBJ2-1
size: few
length: 15
CDR3: CSARDTSGSVDEQFF
DNA: TGCAGTGCTAGAGATACTAGCGGGAGTGTCGATGAGCAGTTCTTC

D: TRBD2
V: TRBV30
J: TRBJ2-7
size: NA
length: 12
CDR3: CALGLAGVEQYF
DNA: TGTGCCTTGGGACTAGCGGGGGTCGAGCAGTACTTC

D: NA
V: TRBV7-9
J: TRBJ2-5
size: many
length: 16
CDR3: CASSDLSGATQETQYF
DNA: TGTGCCAGCAGCGATCTGTCAGGAGCGACCCAAGAGACCCAGTACTTC

D: TRBD2
V: TRBV9
J: TRBJ2-3
size: many
length: 16
CDR3: CASSVSAGLVPDTQYF
DNA: TGTGCCAGCAGCGTTTCAGCGGGACTAGTTCCCGATACGCAGTATTTT

D: NA
V: TRBV28
J: TRBJ1-6
size: many
length: 14
CDR3: CASSQRVLNSPLHF
DNA: TGTGCCAGCAGCCAACGGGTTCTTAATTCACCCCTCCACTTT

D: NA
V: TRBV7-9
J: TRBJ2-4
size: many
length: 13
CDR3: CASSEDEKNIQYF
DNA: TGTGCCAGCAGCGAAGATGAGAAAAACATTCAGTACTTC

D: NA
V: TRBV7-2
J: TRBJ2-7
size: NA
length: 13
CDR3: CASSATQGYEQYF
DNA: TGTGCCAGCAGCGCAACACAGGGCTACGAGCAGTACTTC

D: TRBD1
V: TRBV5-1
J: TRBJ2-7
size: many
length: 14
CDR3: CASSPGTGGYEQYF
DNA: TGTGCCAGCAGCCCCGGGACAGGGGGCTACGAGCAGTACTTC

D: TRBD2
V: TRBV6-2/TRBV6-3
J: TRBJ2-3
size: NA
length: 16
CDR3: CASSPLAGGSADTQYF
DNA: TGTGCCAGCAGCCCACTAGCGGGAGGGAGCGCAGATACGCAGTATTTT

D: NA
V: TRBV27
J: TRBJ2-3
size: NA
length: 16
CDR3: CATSLVAGTGTDTQYF
DNA: TGTGCCACCTCCCTTGTTGCGGGGACGGGCACAGATACGCAGTATTTT

D: NA
V: TRBV28
J: TRBJ1-1
size: NA
length: 16
CDR3: CASSLLHGAGNTEAFF
DNA: TGTGCCAGCAGTTTATTACACGGGGCCGGGAACACTGAAGCTTTCTTT

D: NA
V: TRBV21-1
J: TRBJ1-3
size: few
length: 14
CDR3: CASSRLLSGNTIYF
DNA: TGTGCCAGCAGCAGGCTACTCTCTGGAAACACCATATATTTT

D: NA
V: TRBV10-3
J: TRBJ2-7
size: NA
length: 13
CDR3: CAISDIGRYEQYF
DNA: TGTGCCATCAGTGATATAGGCCGCTACGAGCAGTACTTC

D: TRBD2
V: TRBV5-1
J: TRBJ2-1
size: many
length: 17
CDR3: CASSLGGRLAGGNEQFF
DNA: TGCGCCAGCAGCTTGGGAGGCCGACTAGCGGGAGGGAATGAGCAGTTCTTC

D: NA
V: TRBV9
J: TRBJ2-3
size: few
length: 13
CDR3: CASSAETVTTQYF
DNA: TGTGCCAGCAGCGCAGAGACAGTTACCACGCAGTATTTT

D: NA
V: TRBV6-2/TRBV6-3
J: TRBJ2-2
size: NA
length: 13
CDR3: CASSSPRTGELFF
DNA: TGTGCCAGCAGTTCCCCACGTACCGGGGAGCTGTTTTTT

D: NA
V: TRBV11-2
J: TRBJ2-7
size: many
length: 15
CDR3: CASSPGTLSSYEQYF
DNA: TGTGCCAGCAGCCCGGGGACACTAAGCTCCTACGAGCAGTACTTC

D: TRBD1
V: TRBV29-1
J: TRBJ2-3
size: many
length: 14
CDR3: CSVATGESTDTQYF
DNA: TGCAGCGTTGCAACAGGGGAAAGCACAGATACGCAGTATTTT

D: TRBD1
V: TRBV6-5
J: TRBJ2-7
size: NA
length: 13
CDR3: CASSQGTEVWQYF
DNA: TGTGCCAGCAGTCAAGGGACAGAAGTTTGGCAGTACTTC

D: NA
V: TRBV27
J: TRBJ1-6
size: few
length: 15
CDR3: CASTRGGSYNSPLHF
DNA: TGTGCCAGCACCAGGGGAGGAAGCTATAATTCACCCCTCCACTTT